A selection of T cell receptor beta chains follows, all from one sample in a study of T cells in Graves' hyperthyroidism and ophthalmopathy. In TCRdb, the multiplex PCR reads were re-called with MiXCR into one record per CDR3 protein. The repertoire has around 540,000 distinct CDR3 sequences, just over 45% of them found once; the top ten carry just over 8%. Sequenced: peripheral blood or thyroid tissue (not recorded which). The receptors were sampled from a woman between 18 and 30 years old with Graves' hyperthyroidism. Both conserved end residues are part of each CDR3. Fields, in order: clone size, D gene, J gene, V gene, CDR3 DNA, CDR3 protein. D genes are given only for firm matches. Rows may omit the clone size; those that give it use once, few, many or a size class.

>-|-|TRBJ1-2|TRBV2
TGCGCCAGCAGCCCCGGCCGCCTCCCCACCTATGGCTACACCTTC
CASSPGRLPTYGYTF
>-|TRBD1|TRBJ1-4|TRBV20-1
TGCAGTGCTAGACTGACAGGGAATTCTAATGAAAAACTGTTTTTT
CSARLTGNSNEKLFF
>-|-|TRBJ2-5|TRBV20-1
TGCAGTGCTAGAGATAGGGGGAAGAGCGAGACCCAGTACTTC
CSARDRGKSETQYF
>many|-|TRBJ2-5|TRBV6-6
TGTGCCAGCAGTTACTCGGGCGGACTCCAACAAGAGACCCAGTACTTC
CASSYSGGLQQETQYF
>-|-|TRBJ2-7|TRBV19
TGTGCCAGTAGTATAGACAGTTTCTACGAGCAGTACTTC
CASSIDSFYEQYF
>-|TRBD1|TRBJ1-1|TRBV5-4
TGTGCCAGCAGCCTAGGGACAGAGAAGACTGAAGCTTTCTTT
CASSLGTEKTEAFF
>-|TRBD1|TRBJ1-1|TRBV2
TGTGCCAGCAGTGTAACAGGGGTCCTGGGGGAAGCTTTCTTT
CASSVTGVLGEAFF
>many|-|TRBJ1-2|TRBV10-3
TGTGCCATCAGTGAGCTGGCAGCCTATGGCTACACCTTC
CAISELAAYGYTF
>few|-|TRBJ1-5|TRBV12-3/TRBV12-4
TGTGCCAGCACTGTAGGGATGGGCAATCAGCCCCAGCATTTT
CASTVGMGNQPQHF
>-|TRBD1|TRBJ2-7|TRBV29-1
TGCAGCGCAGCCGGGACAGGGCACTCCTACGAGCAGTACTTC
CSAAGTGHSYEQYF
>-|-|TRBJ2-6|TRBV7-2
TGTGCCAGCAGCGTCAAAGGTAGCTCTGGGGCCAACGTCCTGACTTTC
CASSVKGSSGANVLTF
>few|-|TRBJ2-5|TRBV20-1
TGCAGTGCTAGAGATAGGAACAGGATAGAAGAGACCCAGTACTTC
CSARDRNRIEETQYF
>-|-|TRBJ2-7|TRBV29-1
TGCAGCTTCGTCACAGGGAGCGAGCAGTACTTC
CSFVTGSEQYF
>-|-|TRBJ1-2|TRBV19
TGTGCCAGTAGTATAGCCCAGGGTGGCTATGGCTACACCTTC
CASSIAQGGYGYTF
>-|TRBD2|TRBJ2-5|TRBV10-3
TGTGCCAGCGGCTTAAATAGCGGGATTAGGGTTGAGACCCAGTACTTC
CASGLNSGIRVETQYF
>-|TRBD1|TRBJ1-6|TRBV29-1
TGCAGCGTAGGGACAGGGGGCTCTAATAATTCACCCCTCCACTTT
CSVGTGGSNNSPLHF
>-|-|TRBJ1-1|TRBV20-1
TGCAGTGCTAGTACGGGTGCGGATGCCACTGAAGCTTTCTTT
CSASTGADATEAFF
>-|TRBD1|TRBJ2-5|TRBV10-3
TGTGCCATAACTCAAAAGGGACAGCAAGAGACCCAGTACTTC
CAITQKGQQETQYF
>-|-|TRBJ1-2|TRBV6-5
TGTGCCAGCAGTTTTCAAGGGGGCTATGGCTACACCTTC
CASSFQGGYGYTF
>many|TRBD2|TRBJ2-7|TRBV7-2
TGTGCCAGCAGCTTAGAGGGACTAGTTGGCGAGCAGTACTTC
CASSLEGLVGEQYF
>-|-|TRBJ1-6|TRBV7-3
TGTGCCAGCGGGACATCGAATTCACCCCTCCACTTT
CASGTSNSPLHF
>many|TRBD1|TRBJ2-7|TRBV7-8
TGTGCCAGCAGCGCCAGGACAGGGGACTACGAGCAGTACTTC
CASSARTGDYEQYF
>few|TRBD1|TRBJ1-2|TRBV25-1
TGTGCCAGCAGTTACGACGGACAGGCTAACTATGGCTACACCTTC
CASSYDGQANYGYTF
>-|-|TRBJ1-1|TRBV20-1
TGCAGTGCTAGAGACGAGAAGGCTGAAGCTTTCTTT
CSARDEKAEAFF
>few|-|TRBJ1-4|TRBV7-2
TGTGCCAGCAGCTTACTGGCTGCCGCGGGCAGACCGGGGGAGAAACTGTTTTTT
CASSLLAAAGRPGEKLFF
>-|-|TRBJ1-2|TRBV9
TGTGCCAGCAGCGTAGTGGCAGATAGGACGGACGGCTACACCTTC
CASSVVADRTDGYTF
>few|-|TRBJ1-6|TRBV12-3/TRBV12-4
TGTGCCAGCAGTTTATGGGGGACACCCCTCCACTTT
CASSLWGTPLHF
>-|-|TRBJ1-1|TRBV5-1
TGCGCCAGCAGCGCTGAAAACACTGAAGCTTTCTTT
CASSAENTEAFF
>-|TRBD1|TRBJ1-2|TRBV29-1
TGCAGCGTTGTCTGGGACAGGGACTATGGCTACACCTTC
CSVVWDRDYGYTF
>-|TRBD2|TRBJ2-3|TRBV7-8
TGTGCCAGCAGTCAACTAGCGGGAGGCACAGATACGCAGTATTTT
CASSQLAGGTDTQYF
>few|-|TRBJ2-7|TRBV5-1
TGCGCCAGCAGCTTGGGACGAAACGAGCAGTACTTC
CASSLGRNEQYF
>many|-|TRBJ1-1|TRBV2
TGTGCCAGCAGGGTTATTGAAAGGGCTTTCTTT
CASRVIERAFF
>-|-|TRBJ1-4|TRBV7-6
TGTGCCAGCAGCTTAGGCAGGGGAGGTGAAAAACTGTTTTTT
CASSLGRGGEKLFF
>-|-|TRBJ2-7|TRBV24-1
TGTGCCACCAGTGGATCCCACTCCTACGAGCAGTACTTC
CATSGSHSYEQYF
>many|-|TRBJ2-6|TRBV7-9
TGTGCCAGCAGCCAAGAGGGTTCTGGGGCCAACGTCCTGACTTTC
CASSQEGSGANVLTF
>-|-|TRBJ1-4|TRBV7-9
TGTGCCAGCAGCTTAGTAATGACAGATGAAAAACTGTTTTTT
CASSLVMTDEKLFF
>-|-|TRBJ1-1|TRBV6-1
TGTGCCAGCAGCTTCGCCGGCAGAGAAGAAGCTTTCTTT
CASSFAGREEAFF
>-|-|TRBJ1-3|TRBV7-9
TGTGCCAGCAGCCGGGGGGGCTCAGCTGGAAACACCATATATTTT
CASSRGGSAGNTIYF